Below are 18 T cell receptor beta chains sequenced from a single sample in a study of beta chain features in type 1 diabetes. General study points: Type 1 diabetes patients showed a moderate but significant shortening of TCRB CDR3s in all four CD4+ subsets.

Every bit of the isolated RNA underwent reverse transcription, so sequencing read expressed TCRB transcripts. Method: immunoSEQ multiplex PCR; TCRdb's copy keeps in-frame clones and lacks some. Of 600,000 or so clones in the sample, 11% to 15% were seen once. No antigen is known for these receptors. The sequenced sample was naive CD4+ T cells from blood. Receptor source: a man younger than 30 with type 1 diabetes.

V and J are TRBV11-2 and TRBJ2-3; no clear D. This CDR3 has 12 residues. With 4 bases removed from V and 11 bases from J, the gap between germline ends came to 13 bases. Germline V gene lookup returns CDR1 SGHAT and CDR2 FQNNGV. The CDR3 DNA reads TGTGCCAGCAGCTCCGGGCCTGAAGGGCAGTATTTT. It codes for CASSSGPEGQYF.

This clone has only a few counts. This chain connects TRBV2 to TRBJ1-2; unclear D gene. The V gene's germline CDR1 is SNHLY and CDR2 FYNNEI. This CDR3 is built from 11 residues. The CDR3 DNA is TGTGAGACACTATTCAACTATGGCTACACCTTC. Protein sequence: CETLFNYGYTF.

This chain joins TRBV5-1 and TRBJ1-2; no definite D call. Deletions cut 7 bases from V and 8 bases from J, with 12 bases between. Germline CDR1 is SGHRS and CDR2 is YFSETQ. This CDR3 region has 11 residues. As DNA, the CDR3 is TGCGCCAGCTGGGAGGATGAAGGCTACACCTTC. Amino acids: CASWEDEGYTF. The whole variable domain, remainder taken from reference TRBV5-1 and TRBJ1-2, is KAGVTQTPRYLIKTRGQQVTLSCSPISGHRSVSWYQQTPGQGLQFLFEYFSETQRNKGNFPGRFSGRQFSNSRSEMNVSTLELGDSALYLCASWEDEGYTFGSGTRLTVV.

V gene TRBV7-2 combines with J gene TRBJ1-5, with TRBD1 matching over 7 bases. Germline V CDR1 and CDR2: SGHTA, FQGNSA. V gave up 3 bases and J gave up 4 bases; unmatched junction bases: 9. The CDR3 is 16 amino acids. The CDR3 DNA is TGTGCCAGCAGCTTCCGCTCGGGACAGCTGAATCAGCCCCAGCATTTT. This encodes CASSFRSGQLNQPQHF. The full variable domain, completed using reference TRBV7-2 and TRBJ1-5, is GAGVSQSPSNKVTEKGKDVELRCDPISGHTALYWYRQSLGQGLEFLIYFQGNSAPDKSGLPSDRFSAERTGGSVSTLTIQRTQQEDSAVYLCASSFRSGQLNQPQHFGDGTRLSIL.

The V gene is TRBV4-1, the J gene TRBJ1-5, with 7 bases aligning to TRBD1. The length of the CDR3 is 15 residues. The trim removed 5 bases at V and 2 bases at J, leaving 6 bases unmatched. The germline V gene has CDR1 MGHRA and CDR2 YSYEKL. In DNA, the CDR3 is TGCGCCAGCAGCAGACAGGGTTTAGGCAATCAGCCCCAGCATTTT. The encoded protein is CASSRQGLGNQPQHF.

This clone was observed a handful of times. The J gene is TRBJ2-2, the V gene TRBV30; 10 bases map to TRBD1. Germline CDR1 is GTSNPN and CDR2 is SVGIG (reference sequence). The CDR3 runs 15 residues. V was clipped by 3 bases and J by 4 bases; unmatched bases: 5. Here the CDR3 reads CAWSMGQGITGELFF. DNA for the CDR3: TGTGCCTGGAGCATGGGACAGGGGATCACCGGGGAGCTGTTTTTT.

To note about this clone: Other nucleotide sequences in the sample specify the same CDR3. This chain uses TRBV6-6 with TRBJ2-1, with D hard to call. This CDR3 is built from 11 residues. Germline loops: CDR1 MNHNY, CDR2 SVGAGI (reference sequence). V was cut by 6 bases and J by 4 bases, with 4 bases left in between. The CDR3 sequence: CASSPYNEQFF. CDR3 nucleotide sequence: TGTGCCAGCAGCCCGTACAATGAGCAGTTCTTC.

This clone occurred a few times. CDR3 loop: CASSSDSQNSPLHF. The CDR3 coding sequence is TGTGCCAGCAGCTCGGACAGTCAAAACTCACCCCTCCACTTT. V gene TRBV5-6 combines with J gene TRBJ1-6; perhaps TRBD1 as D (6 bases). The CDR3 spans 14 residues. Germline assignment: CDR1 SGHDT and CDR2 YYEEEE. V lost 3 bases, J lost 10 bases, and 14 bases lay in between.

CDR3 sequence (DNA): TGTGCCAGGCGGACAGGGGTACCCTACGAGCAGTACTTC. Amino acid sequence: CARRTGVPYEQYF. The chain joins TRBV27 to TRBJ2-7, with 9 bases that match TRBD1. This CDR3 is 13 amino acids long. The V segment lost 9 bases and the J segment 2 bases; nucleotides outside the gene matches: 5. The germline V gene encodes CDR1 MNHEY and CDR2 SMNVEV (reference sequence).

In this sample, this clone turned up a few times. The V call is TRBV30, the J call TRBJ2-2; D is undetermined. Between the trimmed V and J ends, which lost 4 bases and 5 bases, there was a span of 8 bases. The germline V gene has CDR1 GTSNPN and CDR2 SVGIG (reference sequence). The CDR3 runs 12 residues. CDR3 amino acids: CAWNLGTGELFF. CDR3 DNA sequence: TGTGCCTGGAATTTGGGGACCGGGGAGCTGTTTTTT.

J is TRBJ2-7 and V is TRBV7-8; possibly TRBD1 or TRBD2 for D (6 bases each). The CDR3 is 13 residues long. V was clipped by 5 bases and J by 4 bases, with 12 bases between them. Per the germline V gene, CDR1 is SGHVS and CDR2 is FQNEAQ. Written as DNA, the CDR3 is TGTGCCAGCAGCCATCGGGGGCAATACGAGCAGTACTTC. This codes for CASSHRGQYEQYF.

This clone was counted a few times. V and J are TRBV9 and TRBJ2-3; D is unclear. Between the trimmed V and J ends, which lost 4 bases and 6 bases, there was a span of 12 bases. Germline V gene lookup returns CDR1 SGDLS and CDR2 YYNGEE. CDR3 size: 13 residues. CDR3 in amino acids: CASSTLASDTQYF. Written as DNA, the CDR3 is TGTGCCAGCAGCACCTTAGCATCCGATACGCAGTATTTT. Full variable domain (remainder filled in from reference TRBV9 and TRBJ2-3): DSGVTQTPKHLITATGQRVTLRCSPRSGDLSVYWYQQSLDQGLQFLIQYYNGEERAKGNILERFSAQQFPDLHSELNLSSLELGDSALYFCASSTLASDTQYFGPGTRLTVL.

The sample holds a few counts of this clone. This chain connects TRBV2 to TRBJ2-3; D remains unclear. The CDR3 consists of 14 residues. V was pared by 1 base and J by 1 base, with 6 bases between. Germline V lookup: CDR1 SNHLY, CDR2 FYNNEI. The CDR3 is CASSEDRRTDTQYF. The CDR3 bases are TGTGCCAGCAGTGAAGACAGACGCACAGATACGCAGTATTTT.

This chain uses TRBV5-6 with TRBJ1-2; the D is unclear. CDR1 is SGHDT and CDR2 is YYEEEE in the germline V gene. Trimming left V 6 bases short and J 4 bases short, with 16 bases between. The CDR3 loop spans 14 amino acids. This CDR3 is CASMIGSLLYGYTF. The CDR3 region has the DNA TGTGCCAGCATGATCGGCAGCCTACTCTATGGCTACACCTTC. Drawing the rest from reference TRBV5-6 and TRBJ1-2, the complete variable domain is DAGVTQSPTHLIKTRGQQVTLRCSPKSGHDTVSWYQQALGQGPQFIFQYYEEEERQRGNFPDRFSGHQFPNYSSELNVNALLLGDSALYLCASMIGSLLYGYTFGSGTRLTVV.

The chain combines TRBV6-5 with TRBJ2-7, with 9 bases fitting TRBD1. Germline V CDR1 and CDR2: MNHEY, SVGAGI. The CDR3 contains 15 residues. The J segment lost 7 bases and the V segment lost 6 bases, leaving 13 bases of the junction unmatched. CDR3 residues: CASRTGTGMGREQYF. CDR3 coding DNA: TGTGCCAGCAGAACCGGGACAGGGATGGGACGAGAGCAGTACTTC.

Only a few counts were recorded for this clone. V and J are TRBV29-1 and TRBJ2-3; 7 nucleotides match TRBD2. The CDR3 spans 14 residues. J gave up 0 bases and V 7 bases, and 7 bases lay outside the gene matches. Germline lookup yields CDR1 SQVTM and CDR2 ANQGSEA. The CDR3 here is CSEKAGTSTDTQYF. DNA of the CDR3: TGCAGCGAGAAAGCGGGGACTAGCACAGATACGCAGTATTTT.

The chain joins TRBV6-5 to TRBJ1-6; D remains unclear. V was cut by 6 bases and J by 0 bases, with 9 bases left in between. CDR3 length: 15 amino acids. Germline V gene data show CDR1 as MNHEY and CDR2 as SVGAGI. The CDR3 reads CASSFISSYNSPLHF. In nucleotides, the CDR3 is TGTGCCAGCAGCTTTATAAGCTCCTATAATTCACCCCTCCACTTT.

This clone was seen only a few times. The chain carries TRBV28 and TRBJ2-7, with a tentative D call TRBD2 (7 bases). Germline V gene data show CDR1 as MDHEN and CDR2 as SYDVKM. The CDR3 runs to 15 residues. Trimming left V 4 bases short and J 0 bases short, with 13 bases between. The CDR3 DNA sequence: TGTGCCAGCAGTTCCGCGGGGGCTAGCTCCTACGAGCAGTACTTC. As protein: CASSSAGASSYEQYF.